One sample yielded the 11 T cell receptor beta chains listed below, sequenced in a study of shared clonotypes between healthy human individuals. The naive CD8 fraction comprised CD45RO-negative cells positively selected for CCR7 and excluded terminally differentiated effector memory CD45RA+ cells. Profiled with immunoSEQ multiplex PCR; TCRdb holds only in-frame clones, not every one. The table has 800,000 or so clones, approximately 96% seen once. The source material was naive CD8+ T cells sorted from blood. These TCRs come from a young man in good health.

CDR3 loop: CAWSGYWETGSYNEQFF. CDR3 sequence (DNA): TGTGCCTGGAGTGGATATTGGGAGACTGGCTCCTACAATGAGCAGTTCTTC. The chain carries TRBV30 and TRBJ2-1; D is perhaps TRBD2 (5 bases). This CDR3 has 17 amino acids. The V end was cut by 1 base, the J end by 0 bases, with 16 bases between. CDR1 and CDR2 from the germline V gene are GTSNPN and SVGIG (reference sequence).

The CDR3 here is CASSLVAATGAFQETQYF. The CDR3 DNA is TGTGCCAGCAGCTTAGTCGCGGCGACAGGAGCCTTCCAAGAGACCCAGTACTTC. J is TRBJ2-5 and V is TRBV7-6, with a tentative D call TRBD1 (6 bases). Germline values: CDR1 SGHVS, CDR2 FNYEAQ. V was shortened by 1 base and J by 1 base, with 19 bases between the two germline ends. The CDR3 totals 18 residues.

This chain links TRBV11-2 with TRBJ2-1; 8 bases fit TRBD2. Trimming cost V 2 bases and J 0 bases; bases outside gene matches: 3. This CDR3 has 16 amino acids. Germline V gene sequence: CDR1 SGHAT, CDR2 FQNNGV. DNA of the CDR3: TGTGCCAGCAGCTTACATGGGACTAGCTCCTACAATGAGCAGTTCTTC. Protein: CASSLHGTSSYNEQFF.

This chain connects TRBV27 to TRBJ1-5; D remains ambiguous. The CDR3 runs to 14 residues. V gave up 6 bases and J gave up 1 base, with 10 bases separating them. In germline, CDR1 is MNHEY, CDR2 SMNVEV (reference sequence). The CDR3 sequence is CASSFSDSNQPQHF. The DNA for the CDR3 is TGTGCCAGCAGCTTTTCTGACAGCAATCAGCCCCAGCATTTT.

CDR3 coding DNA: TGTGCCAGCAGCTGGCGGAGGGGGAGGGCGCGGGACAGCCAATACGAGCAGTACTTC. Its translation is CASSWRRGRARDSQYEQYF. The rearrangement joins TRBV5-6 to TRBJ2-7, with D perhaps matching TRBD1 or TRBD2 (7 bases each). Germline values: CDR1 SGHDT, CDR2 YYEEEE. The CDR3 sequence is 19 residues long. V lost 3 bases, J lost 4 bases, and 29 bases lay in between.

The J gene is TRBJ2-7, the V gene TRBV4-1, with TRBD2 matching over 8 bases. In germline, CDR1 is MGHRA, CDR2 YSYEKL. This CDR3 is 16 amino acids long. V trimming: 1 base; J trimming: 2 bases; junction bases outside the gene matches: 7. The CDR3 is CASSQGASGPPYEQYF. The CDR3 DNA reads as TGCGCCAGCAGCCAAGGGGCTAGCGGGCCTCCCTACGAGCAGTACTTC.

This clone was counted a single time. The chain combines TRBV14 with TRBJ2-7, with 11 bases fitting TRBD2. The V segment lost 0 bases and the J segment 4 bases; nucleotides outside the gene matches: 14. CDR3 length equals 19 residues. Looked up from germline, CDR1 is SGHDN and CDR2 is FVKESK. The CDR3 here is CASSQDLLLAGEVLYEQYF. The CDR3 region has the DNA TGTGCCAGCAGCCAAGATCTTCTACTAGCGGGAGAGGTTTTGTACGAGCAGTACTTC.

The DNA for the CDR3 is TGTGCCAGCAGCCCCTGGACACCATCTAATGAAAAACTGTTTTTT. Translating gives CASSPWTPSNEKLFF. The genes are TRBV7-9 and TRBJ1-4; D perhaps matches TRBD1 (5 bases). The CDR3 extends over 15 amino acids. The V gene lost 5 bases and the J gene lost 3 bases, with 13 bases spanning the gap. Looked up from germline, CDR1 is SEHNR and CDR2 is FQNEAQ (reference sequence).

The chain links TRBV27 to TRBJ2-7; D remains ambiguous. CDR3 length: 14 amino acids. V dropped 7 bases and J dropped 0 bases, with 13 bases sitting between them. Germline values: CDR1 MNHEY, CDR2 SMNVEV (reference sequence). The CDR3 sequence is CASTSRRNSYEQYF. For the CDR3, the DNA is TGTGCCAGCACATCCCGGCGGAACTCCTACGAGCAGTACTTC.

This chain links TRBV7-2 with TRBJ2-7; D unresolved. V dropped 3 bases and J dropped 2 bases, with 11 bases sitting between them. The CDR3 sequence is 14 residues long. CDR1 is SGHTA and CDR2 is FQGNSA in the germline V gene. Here the CDR3 reads CASSLWAGPYEQYF. DNA of the CDR3: TGTGCCAGCAGCTTGTGGGCAGGTCCCTACGAGCAGTACTTC.

The count of this clone is one. Other nucleotide sequences in the sample specify the same CDR3. The chain combines TRBV7-9 with TRBJ2-7; possibly TRBD2 for D (5 bases). The CDR3 runs to 12 residues. The V end was cut by 4 bases, the J end by 4 bases, with 8 bases between. Germline V gene sequence: CDR1 SEHNR, CDR2 FQNEAQ (reference sequence). The CDR3 reads CASSSSGYEQYF. CDR3 DNA sequence: TGTGCCAGCAGCTCATCGGGGTACGAGCAGTACTTC.